The present TCR beta chain was sequenced within a study of T-cell reconstitution after alpha-beta-depleted transplantation in children. This clonotype has only a few counts. Its antigen is not known. Notes on the study in general: About two months after transplant, alpha-beta T cells reportedly came from several hundred expanded graft clones. One year post-transplant, T-cell counts and diversity were largely derived from T cells produced anew.

V lost 6 bases to trimming and J lost 7 bases; unmatched junction nucleotides: 12. There are 15 residues in the CDR3. The V gene's germline CDR1 is MDHEN and CDR2 SYDVKM. Researchers prepared the TCRbeta library using unique molecular identifiers, the study reports. TCRdb reprocessed the PCR reads with MiXCR, giving one entry per CDR3 protein. The table shows 60,000 to 85,000 distinct CDR3 sequences, with around a sixth occurring only once. The TCR comes from a male patient aged 2-15 years who had a stem cell transplant for acute lymphoblastic leukemia, so the T cells may come from the graft donor. The chain employs TRBV28 and TRBJ2-1, with 7 bases that match TRBD1. Sample: PBMCs, mostly from graft donor cells, taken 360 days after TCRalphabeta/CD19-depleted stem cell transplant. The DNA of the CDR3 is TGTGCCAGCAGCAAAGACAGGGTCTGGCTAAATGAGCAGTTCTTC. Its protein is CASSKDRVWLNEQFF.